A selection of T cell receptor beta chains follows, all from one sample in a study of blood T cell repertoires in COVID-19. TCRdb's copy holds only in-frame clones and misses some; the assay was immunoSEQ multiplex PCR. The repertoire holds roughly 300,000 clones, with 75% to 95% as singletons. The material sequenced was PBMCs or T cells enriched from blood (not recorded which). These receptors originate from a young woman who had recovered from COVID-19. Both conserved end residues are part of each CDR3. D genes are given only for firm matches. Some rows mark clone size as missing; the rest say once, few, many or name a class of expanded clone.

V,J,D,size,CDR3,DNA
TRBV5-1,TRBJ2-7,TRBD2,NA,CASSTGLAESYEQYF,TGCGCCAGCAGCACCGGACTAGCGGAGTCCTACGAGCAGTACTTC
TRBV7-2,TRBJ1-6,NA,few,CASSGGGRINSPLHF,TGTGCCAGCAGCGGGGGCGGACGGATTAATTCACCCCTCCACTTT
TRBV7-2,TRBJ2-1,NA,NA,CASSSPNGEQFF,TGTGCCAGCAGCTCTCCGAACGGTGAGCAGTTCTTC
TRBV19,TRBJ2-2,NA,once,CASNTGAGGPQGGELFF,TGTGCCAGTAACACAGGGGCGGGAGGTCCCCAGGGCGGGGAGCTGTTTTTT
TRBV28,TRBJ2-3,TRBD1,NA,CASSGTGFTDTQYF,TGTGCCAGCAGTGGGACAGGGTTCACAGATACGCAGTATTTT
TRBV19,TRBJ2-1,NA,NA,CASSIQGVHNEQFF,TGTGCCAGTAGTATTCAGGGTGTCCACAATGAGCAGTTCTTC
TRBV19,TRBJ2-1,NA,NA,CASSAGFGEQFF,TGTGCCAGTAGTGCAGGGTTCGGGGAGCAGTTCTTC
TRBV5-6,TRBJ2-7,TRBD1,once,CASSLGQGEQYF,TGTGCCAGCAGCTTGGGACAGGGCGAGCAGTACTTC
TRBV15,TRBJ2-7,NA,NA,CATSRLGRDYEQYF,TGTGCCACCAGCAGGCTGGGCCGTGACTACGAGCAGTACTTC
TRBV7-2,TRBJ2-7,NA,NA,CASSLVGGVFHEQYF,TGTGCCAGCAGCTTAGTTGGGGGCGTTTTCCACGAGCAGTACTTC
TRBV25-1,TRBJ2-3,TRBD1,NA,CASSRPGQGTDTQYF,TGTGCCAGTAGCCGCCCGGGACAGGGGACAGATACGCAGTATTTT
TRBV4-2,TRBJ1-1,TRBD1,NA,CASSHRTGGYTEAFF,TGTGCCAGCAGCCACCGGACAGGGGGCTACACTGAAGCTTTCTTT
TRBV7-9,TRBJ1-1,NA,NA,CASSTGGDTEAFF,TGTGCCAGCAGCACGGGGGGAGACACTGAAGCTTTCTTT
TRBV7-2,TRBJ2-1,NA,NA,CASSLASGNEQFF,TGTGCCAGCAGCTTAGCTAGCGGCAATGAGCAGTTCTTC
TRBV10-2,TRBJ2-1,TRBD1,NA,CASRDRGHNEQFF,TGCGCCAGCAGGGACAGGGGGCACAATGAGCAGTTCTTC
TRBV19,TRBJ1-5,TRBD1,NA,CASRKQGSNQPQHF,TGTGCCAGTAGAAAACAGGGGAGCAATCAGCCCCAGCATTTT
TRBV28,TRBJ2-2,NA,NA,CASSPSFTGELFF,TGTGCCAGCAGTCCAAGCTTCACCGGGGAGCTGTTTTTT
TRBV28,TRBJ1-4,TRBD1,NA,CASSLIQGVRTNEKLFF,TGTGCCAGCAGTTTAATTCAGGGGGTTCGGACTAATGAAAAACTGTTTTTT
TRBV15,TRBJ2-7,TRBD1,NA,CATSREGGRGNRYF,TGTGCCACCAGCAGAGAGGGCGGCAGGGGGAATCGGTACTTC
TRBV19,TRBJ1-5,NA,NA,CASSSQGGGPQHF,TGTGCCAGTAGTTCTCAGGGCGGTGGGCCCCAGCATTTT
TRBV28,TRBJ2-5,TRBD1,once,CASSLSGGTPQETQYF,TGTGCCAGCAGCCTCTCAGGGGGCACCCCCCAAGAGACCCAGTACTTC
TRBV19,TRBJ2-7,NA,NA,CASSIAFSSYEQYF,TGTGCCAGTAGTATAGCCTTTAGCTCCTACGAGCAGTACTTC
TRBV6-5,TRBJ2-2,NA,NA,CASSKQVKYGELFF,TGTGCCAGCAGCAAACAGGTGAAGTACGGGGAGCTGTTTTTT
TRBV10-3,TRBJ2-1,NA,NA,CAISESRRFGLQGNPTNNEQFF,TGTGCCATCAGTGAGTCGAGGCGGTTCGGGCTCCAGGGGAACCCTACTAACAATGAGCAGTTCTTC
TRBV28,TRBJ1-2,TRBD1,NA,CASSSRGQWGAGYTF,TGTGCCAGCAGTTCAAGGGGACAGTGGGGCGCTGGCTACACCTTC
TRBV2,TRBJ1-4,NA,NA,CASSDGLRPGEKLFF,TGTGCCAGCAGTGATGGTCTCCGACCGGGGGAAAAACTGTTTTTT
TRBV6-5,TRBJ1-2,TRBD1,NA,CASSLSGGRFGYTF,TGTGCCAGCAGTTTATCAGGGGGCAGATTTGGCTACACCTTC
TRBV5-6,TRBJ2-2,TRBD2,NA,CASSHLAEGTGELFF,TGTGCCAGCAGCCATCTAGCGGAGGGCACCGGGGAGCTGTTTTTT
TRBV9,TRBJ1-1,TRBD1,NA,CASRQTGGQNTEAFF,TGTGCCAGCAGGCAAACAGGGGGCCAGAACACTGAAGCTTTCTTT
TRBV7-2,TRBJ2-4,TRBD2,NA,CASSSFTSGRGKNIQYF,TGTGCCAGCAGCTCCTTTACTAGCGGGAGGGGCAAAAACATTCAGTACTTC
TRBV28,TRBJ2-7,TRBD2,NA,CASSLTGGSYEQYF,TGTGCCAGCAGTTTGACGGGGGGCTCCTACGAGCAGTACTTC
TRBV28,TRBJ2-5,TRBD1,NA,CASSPAGGQETQYF,TGTGCCAGCAGTCCGGCAGGGGGCCAAGAGACCCAGTACTTC
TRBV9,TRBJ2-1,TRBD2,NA,CASSVVSGSEQFF,TGTGCCAGCAGCGTAGTTAGCGGGAGTGAGCAGTTCTTC
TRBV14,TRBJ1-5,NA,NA,CASSQDGRAPNQPQHF,TGTGCCAGCAGCCAAGATGGCAGGGCGCCGAATCAGCCCCAGCATTTT
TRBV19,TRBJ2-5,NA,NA,CASSPRGGQETQYF,TGTGCCAGTAGTCCCCGCGGAGGGCAAGAGACCCAGTACTTC
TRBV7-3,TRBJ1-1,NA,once,CASSARGNTEAFF,TGTGCCAGCAGCGCAAGGGGAAACACTGAAGCTTTCTTT
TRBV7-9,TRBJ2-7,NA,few,CASSLNQGGREQYF,TGTGCCAGCAGCTTAAACCAAGGGGGTCGCGAGCAGTACTTC
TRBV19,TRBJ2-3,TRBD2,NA,CASCRGAGATDTQYF,TGTGCCAGCTGCCGGGGAGCGGGAGCCACAGATACGCAGTATTTT
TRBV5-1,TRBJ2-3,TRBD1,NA,CASSSSGQGTDTQYF,TGCGCCAGCAGCTCCTCCGGACAGGGGACAGATACGCAGTATTTT
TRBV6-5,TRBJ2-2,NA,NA,CASSWATGELFF,TGTGCCAGCAGTTGGGCCACCGGGGAGCTGTTTTTT
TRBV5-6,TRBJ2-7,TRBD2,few,CASSKDHWREKYEQYF,TGTGCCAGCAGCAAGGACCACTGGCGGGAGAAGTACGAGCAGTACTTC
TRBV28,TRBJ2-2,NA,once,CASSWTAPRELFF,TGTGCCAGCAGTTGGACAGCACCCAGGGAGCTGTTTTTT
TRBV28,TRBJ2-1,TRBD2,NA,CASSLASGRTNEQFF,TGTGCCAGCAGTTTAGCAAGCGGGAGAACCAATGAGCAGTTCTTC
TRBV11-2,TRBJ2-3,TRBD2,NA,CASRLAGGTDTQYF,TGTGCCAGCAGGCTAGCGGGAGGAACAGATACGCAGTATTTT
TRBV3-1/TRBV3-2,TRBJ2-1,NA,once,CASSQDRRSEQFF,TGTGCCAGCAGCCAAGATCGTAGGAGCGAGCAGTTCTTC
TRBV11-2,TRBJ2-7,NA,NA,CASSSRGHSYDLVYEQYF,TGTGCCAGCAGCTCTAGAGGACATTCCTACGATCTCGTTTACGAGCAGTACTTC
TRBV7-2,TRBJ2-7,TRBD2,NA,CASSLAGLAGSWDEQYF,TGTGCCAGCAGCTTAGCGGGACTAGCGGGAAGTTGGGACGAGCAGTACTTC
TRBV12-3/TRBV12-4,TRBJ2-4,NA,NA,CASSFSGGIQYF,TGTGCCAGCAGTTTCTCCGGGGGCATTCAGTACTTC
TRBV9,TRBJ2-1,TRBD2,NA,CASSVTSGRYNEQFF,TGTGCCAGCAGCGTTACTAGCGGGAGGTACAATGAGCAGTTCTTC